This section outlines one TCR beta chain sequence together with its context. The sample belongs to a study of patients and donors after allogeneic stem cell transplantation. Each CDR3 protein gets one entry after TCRdb re-called the RT-PCR reads with MiXCR. Of under 170,000 distinct CDR3 sequences listed, 30% to 45% were seen once; the top ten hold about 50%. This CDR3 has 10 amino acids. The chain uses TRBV21-1 and TRBJ2-7; TRBD1 is taken as the D call from the table, unchecked against the DNA. TRBV21-1 is a pseudogene segment. The sequence came from a human donor who was either an allogeneic HSCT recipient or a stem cell or donor lymphocyte infusion donor (not recorded which). It is not recorded whose cells these are; they may come from a transplant donor. Sequencing was performed on blood, either unsorted or a sorted T cell fraction (not recorded which). Here the CDR3 DNA reads TGTGCCAGCAGCATTAGGGGGCAGTACTTC. The encoded protein is CASSIRGQYF.